The sequence of this T cell receptor (beta chain) was determined in a study of blood T cell repertoires in COVID-19. Turning to the study itself: Researchers got acute and convalescent COVID-19 samples from the United States, Italy and Spain. PBMCs, B-cell-depleted T cells, or T cells were the source of the cDNA or gDNA that made up the material.

Germline V gene sequence: CDR1 SGHDN, CDR2 FVKESK. CDR3 length equals 16 residues. Original processing notes: Estimation of nucleated cell counts relied on the amplification of reference gene primers. The assay was immunoSEQ multiplex PCR, and TCRdb's table has in-frame clones only and misses some. V and J calls plus clone size are reproduced from that table; the DNA served to infer D and trimming. The sample has roughly 290,000 clones; around four fifths are singletons. This clone was seen only once. An end of the junction does not agree with germline; a read error may underlie this. The sequenced sample consisted of peripheral blood. V gene TRBV14 combines with J gene TRBJ1-1; TRBD1 is a possible D gene (6 bases). The sequence came from a woman in her fifties or sixties with active or convalescent COVID-19. CDR3 loop: CASRQGPGVLNTEAFF. The CDR3 DNA reads TGTGCCAGCAGACAAGGGCCAGGGGTCCTGAACACTGAAGCTTTCTTT. Drawing the rest from reference TRBV14 and TRBJ1-1, the complete variable domain is EAGVTQFPSHSVIEKGQTVTLRCDPISGHDNLYWYRRVMGKEIKFLLHFVKESKQDESGMPNNRFLAERTGGTYSTLKVQPAELEDSGVYFCASRQGPGVLNTEAFFGQGTRLTVV.